These 30 T cell receptor beta chains came from one sample sequenced in a study of blood T cell repertoires in COVID-19. Clones were sequenced by immunoSEQ multiplex PCR, and TCRdb holds only the in-frame ones, with some missing. Counted here are 80,000 to 95,000 clones, roughly 88% occurring once; the ten biggest clones make up under 15%. Sample: peripheral blood. Source of these receptors: a human donor in a cohort sampled during active COVID-19.

This clone came up a few times. Different DNA sequences within this sample yield the same CDR3. The chain couples TRBV3-1 (or the pseudogene TRBV3-2) to TRBJ2-5; 7 bases fit TRBD2. CDR1 is LGHDT and CDR2 is YNNKEL in the germline V gene (reference sequence). The CDR3 has 13 residues. J was trimmed by 5 bases and V by 1 base; bases with no gene match: 1. This CDR3 reads CASSQGRGETQYF. The CDR3 bases are TGTGCCAGCAGCCAAGGGCGGGGGGAGACCCAGTACTTC.

The chain combines TRBV3-1 (or the pseudogene TRBV3-2) with TRBJ2-7, with 11 nucleotides matching TRBD2. V lost 6 bases to trimming and J lost 6 bases; unmatched junction nucleotides: 22. The CDR3 is 19 amino acids. Germline CDR1 is LGHDT and CDR2 is YNNKEL (reference sequence). The CDR3 here is CASRPVAGTSGTISGEQYF. The DNA for the CDR3 is TGTGCCAGCAGGCCAGTCGCCGGGACTAGCGGCACCATCTCGGGCGAGCAGTACTTC.

The J gene is TRBJ1-2, the V gene TRBV25-1; 10 bases map to TRBD1. The CDR3 sequence is 15 residues long. Per germline, CDR1 MGHDK and CDR2 SYGVNS. V lost 5 bases and J lost 4; bases outside the gene matches: 7. CDR3 DNA sequence: TGTGCCAGCAGTAATTGGGACAGGGGCGTCTATGGCTACACCTTC. Residues: CASSNWDRGVYGYTF.

The chain combines TRBV5-1 with TRBJ2-7, with a possible D match to TRBD2 (5 bases). CDR1 is SGHRS and CDR2 is YFSETQ in the germline V gene. The V end was cut by 0 bases, the J end by 0 bases, with 10 bases between. CDR3 length: 15 amino acids. CDR3: CASSLGGMSSYEQYF. CDR3 coding DNA: TGCGCCAGCAGCTTGGGAGGGATGTCCTCCTACGAGCAGTACTTC.

This clone has only a few counts. The chain combines TRBV29-1 with TRBJ2-3, with 8 bases aligning to TRBD2. The J segment lost 4 bases and the V segment lost 3 bases, leaving 3 bases of the junction unmatched. CDR1 is SQVTM, CDR2 ANQGSEA, per germline. This CDR3 has 13 amino acids. DNA for the CDR3: TGCAGCGTTGACGGGGGGGTTGCAGATACGCAGTATTTT. Residues: CSVDGGVADTQYF.

The rearrangement links TRBV6-6 to TRBJ2-2, with 7 bases fitting TRBD1. The CDR3 totals 14 residues. The V segment lost 6 bases and the J segment 0 bases; nucleotides outside the gene matches: 1. The germline V gene has CDR1 MNHNY and CDR2 SVGAGI (reference sequence). The CDR3 DNA reads TGTGCCAGCAGGGACAGGACGAACACCGGGGAGCTGTTTTTT. Translating gives CASRDRTNTGELFF.

V is TRBV14 and J is TRBJ2-7; 8 nucleotides align to TRBD1. Germline V gives CDR1 SGHDN, CDR2 FVKESK. The ends lost 6 bases at V and 5 bases at J; junction bases unmatched: 6. The CDR3 loop spans 13 amino acids. The CDR3 region is CASRPTGADEQYF. The CDR3 DNA reads as TGTGCCAGCAGGCCGACAGGGGCGGACGAGCAGTACTTC.

This clone has just one count. This chain links TRBV5-1 with TRBJ1-3, with D possibly TRBD1 on 5 matching bases. Trimming took off 1 base at V and 8 bases at J, with 19 bases between the two ends. This CDR3 has 16 residues. CDR1 SGHRS and CDR2 YFSETQ come from the germline V gene. This CDR3 is CASSLTSWGREDTIYF. CDR3 sequence (DNA): TGCGCCAGCAGCTTGACCAGCTGGGGCAGGGAAGACACCATATATTTT.

V gene TRBV15 combines with J gene TRBJ2-5; TRBD1 aligns across 8 bases. Germline CDR1 and CDR2: LNHNV and YYDKDF (reference sequence). The CDR3 sequence is 14 residues long. V lost 0 bases and J lost 7; bases outside the gene matches: 4. The CDR3 region is CATSRDRGQGTQYF. Here the CDR3 DNA reads TGTGCCACCAGCAGAGATCGAGGACAGGGGACCCAGTACTTC.

The chain joins TRBV28 to TRBJ2-5; 7 positions match TRBD2. There are 15 residues in the CDR3. Germline CDR1 and CDR2: MDHEN and SYDVKM. Germline trimming cut 6 bases from V and 5 bases from J; bases unmatched to any gene: 12. The CDR3 protein is CASRAMGGGPETQYF. In DNA, the CDR3 is TGTGCCAGCAGGGCGATGGGGGGGGGTCCGGAGACCCAGTACTTC.

The CDR3: CASGLRPGQNNSPLHF. The CDR3 DNA sequence: TGCGCCAGCGGACTTAGACCGGGACAGAATAATTCACCCCTCCACTTT. This chain uses TRBV5-1 with TRBJ1-6; TRBD1 aligns across 7 bases. Trimming cost V 7 bases and J 5 bases; bases outside gene matches: 12. CDR3 length: 16 amino acids. Looked up from germline, CDR1 is SGHRS and CDR2 is YFSETQ.

This chain uses TRBV7-9 with TRBJ2-4, with 9 bases identical to TRBD2. The CDR3 runs 19 residues. Germline lookup yields CDR1 SEHNR and CDR2 FQNEAQ (reference sequence). With 3 bases clipped from V and 6 bases from J, the junction kept 18 bases outside the gene matches. The CDR3 bases are TGTGCCAGCAGCTTCGACCGGGGGCCGGGCGGGGGGGCCGTAAACATTCAGTACTTC. Its protein product is CASSFDRGPGGGAVNIQYF.

This chain connects TRBV9 to TRBJ2-7; 8 bases align to TRBD1. Germline assignment: CDR1 SGDLS and CDR2 YYNGEE. J gave up 4 bases and V 4 bases, and 7 bases lay outside the gene matches. The CDR3 consists of 14 residues. The CDR3 nucleotides read TGTGCCAGCAGCAAGACCGGGACAGGTTACGAGCAGTACTTC. Translation gives CASSKTGTGYEQYF.

This chain joins TRBV7-2 and TRBJ2-7; 7 nucleotides align to TRBD1. V shed 1 base and J 2 bases; nucleotides not matched to a gene: 2. Germline V gives CDR1 SGHTA, CDR2 FQGNSA. This CDR3 has 14 residues. CDR3: CASSLDRGPYEQYF. The DNA for the CDR3 is TGTGCCAGCAGCTTAGACAGGGGCCCCTACGAGCAGTACTTC. The entire variable domain, with the rest obtained from reference TRBV7-2 and TRBJ2-7, is as follows: GAGVSQSPSNKVTEKGKDVELRCDPISGHTALYWYRQSLGQGLEFLIYFQGNSAPDKSGLPSDRFSAERTGGSVSTLTIQRTQQEDSAVYLCASSLDRGPYEQYFGPGTRLTVT.

To note about this clone: Distinct nucleotide sequences in the sample also encode this CDR3. The chain carries TRBV29-1 and TRBJ2-7; 7 bases map to TRBD1. The length of the CDR3 is 13 residues. The germline V gene encodes CDR1 SQVTM and CDR2 ANQGSEA. V trimming: 6 bases; J trimming: 1 base; junction bases outside the gene matches: 6. CDR3 sequence: CSVVRDRSYEQYF. Here the CDR3 DNA reads TGCAGCGTCGTTCGGGACAGATCCTACGAGCAGTACTTC.

The chain combines TRBV4-2 with TRBJ1-4, with TRBD1 matching over 8 bases. The germline gives CDR1 LGHNA, CDR2 YNFKEQ. Trimming cost V 2 bases and J 2 bases; bases outside gene matches: 7. The CDR3 sequence is 17 residues long. CDR3 residues: CASSQQQGVTTNEKLFF. DNA for the CDR3: TGTGCCAGCAGCCAACAACAGGGGGTAACTACTAATGAAAAACTGTTTTTT.

The chain has TRBV7-2 and TRBJ1-1; no reliable D call. The length of the CDR3 is 11 residues. V gave up 5 bases and J gave up 3 bases, with 4 bases separating them. Germline CDR1 reads SGHTA; CDR2 reads FQGNSA. The CDR3 nucleotides read TGTGCCAGCAGCCCGTACACTGAAGCTTTCTTT. Its protein product is CASSPYTEAFF.

This clone was seen once. The chain is built from TRBV6-4 and TRBJ1-5; D may be TRBD1 (6 bases). This CDR3 is built from 15 residues. Per the germline V gene, CDR1 is MRHNA and CDR2 is SNTAGT. V dropped 4 bases and J dropped 7 bases, with 17 bases sitting between them. The CDR3 here is CASSAEDSQRQPQHF. CDR3 nucleotide sequence: TGTGCCAGCAGTGCCGAGGACAGCCAGAGGCAGCCCCAGCATTTT.

This clone was counted once. J is TRBJ2-3 and V is TRBV9, with 7 bases identical to TRBD2. Germline CDR1 is SGDLS and CDR2 is YYNGEE. The CDR3 spans 14 residues. V lost 0 bases and J lost 2; bases outside the gene matches: 0. The CDR3 DNA reads as TGTGCCAGCAGCGTAGGACTAGCCACAGATACGCAGTATTTT. This translates into CASSVGLATDTQYF.

This sequence joins TRBV27 and TRBJ1-1; D might be TRBD1 (5 bases). The CDR3 has 11 residues. Trimming left V 7 bases short and J 11 bases short, with 14 bases between. Germline loops: CDR1 MNHEY, CDR2 SMNVEV (reference sequence). CDR3 sequence (DNA): TGTGCCAGCATTCGGCAGGGCGACGCTTTCTTT. Translating it yields CASIRQGDAFF.

The V call is TRBV12-3 or TRBV12-4, the J call TRBJ2-7; D possibly corresponds to TRBD2 (6 bases). There are 13 residues in the CDR3. Trimming stripped 6 bases from V and 2 bases from J, with 11 bases between. The CDR3 DNA reads as TGTGCCAGCAGGGCGGGACGAACCTACGAGCAGTACTTC. It is translated as CASRAGRTYEQYF.

This chain joins TRBV18 and TRBJ2-1; TRBD2 might be the D (6 bases). V lost 3 bases to trimming and J lost 3 bases, with 18 bases between them. CDR1 is KGHSH and CDR2 is LQKENI in the germline V gene. This CDR3 has 17 residues. This chain's CDR3 is CASSPSANGGGYNEQFF. CDR3 nucleotide sequence: TGTGCCAGCTCACCGTCAGCCAACGGGGGAGGCTACAATGAGCAGTTCTTC.

The chain employs TRBV5-1 and TRBJ1-5, with 7 bases that match TRBD1. The V gene's germline CDR1 is SGHRS and CDR2 YFSETQ. Germline trimming cut 0 bases from V and 5 bases from J; bases unmatched to any gene: 5. The CDR3 loop spans 15 amino acids. The CDR3 is CASSLGQGGYQPQHF. DNA of the CDR3: TGCGCCAGCAGCTTGGGACAGGGCGGCTATCAGCCCCAGCATTTT.

The V call is TRBV6-2 or TRBV6-3, the J call TRBJ2-7; weak D call: TRBD1 (6 bases). Germline CDR1 MNHEY, CDR2 SVGEGT. V lost 5 bases, J lost 4 bases, and 18 bases lay in between. This CDR3 is 15 amino acids long. As DNA, the CDR3 is TGTGCCAGCAGTATCCTTCCCGGGACATCTTACGAGCAGTACTTC. This codes for CASSILPGTSYEQYF.

The chain is built from TRBV10-3 and TRBJ2-1, with a possible D match to TRBD1 (5 bases). CDR3 length: 10 residues. Germline CDR1 ENHRY, CDR2 SYGVKD. The ends were cut back, 6 bases at V and 8 bases at J, with 5 bases in the middle. In DNA form, the CDR3 reads TGTGCCATCAGAGGGGATGAGCAGTTCTTC. This codes for CAIRGDEQFF.

This clone was observed a handful of times. The chain carries TRBV4-3 and TRBJ1-5, with 7 bases matching TRBD1. V shed 0 bases, J shed 4 bases, and the junction held 3 bases outside the gene matches. Germline CDR1 reads LGHNA; CDR2 reads YSLEER. The CDR3 has 15 amino acids. The CDR3 protein is CASSQETGYNQPQHF. The CDR3 DNA sequence: TGCGCCAGCAGCCAAGAGACAGGGTATAATCAGCCCCAGCATTTT.

This chain connects TRBV6-5 to TRBJ1-2, with 9 bases fitting TRBD1. This CDR3 comprises 15 residues. Trimming took 4 bases from V and 2 from J; bases not matched to a gene: 5. Per the germline V gene, CDR1 is MNHEY and CDR2 is SVGAGI. This chain's CDR3 is CASSSPGTGNYGYTF. CDR3 coding DNA: TGTGCCAGCAGTTCCCCCGGGACAGGGAACTATGGCTACACCTTC.

The gene calls are TRBV30 and TRBJ2-3; D uncertain. V was trimmed by 5 bases and J by 1 base, leaving 16 bases between them. Per the germline V gene, CDR1 is GTSNPN and CDR2 is SVGIG (reference sequence). The CDR3 extends over 15 amino acids. The CDR3 reads CAWAQVGSRTDTQYF. CDR3 nucleotide sequence: TGTGCCTGGGCTCAAGTCGGGTCCCGCACAGATACGCAGTATTTT.

This chain connects TRBV6-5 to TRBJ1-2; 11 bases match TRBD1. CDR3 length: 15 amino acids. V gave up 6 bases and J gave up 8 bases; unmatched junction bases: 11. Per the germline V gene, CDR1 is MNHEY and CDR2 is SVGAGI. The CDR3 reads CASRVSRDRGDGYTF. As DNA, the CDR3 is TGTGCCAGCAGGGTCAGCCGGGACAGGGGGGACGGCTACACCTTC.

This chain joins TRBV9 and TRBJ2-5; 9 bases map to TRBD1. CDR3 length: 16 amino acids. The germline CDR1 and CDR2 sequences are SGDLS and YYNGEE. After removal of 1 base from V and 5 bases from J, the junction contained 9 bases not matched to a gene. The CDR3 sequence is CASSVLAGQGGETQYF. The CDR3 DNA sequence: TGTGCCAGCAGCGTACTGGCGGGACAGGGAGGGGAGACCCAGTACTTC. The full variable domain, in which reference TRBV9 and TRBJ2-5 provide the parts outside the CDR3, is DSGVTQTPKHLITATGQRVTLRCSPRSGDLSVYWYQQSLDQGLQFLIQYYNGEERAKGNILERFSAQQFPDLHSELNLSSLELGDSALYFCASSVLAGQGGETQYFGPGTRLLVL.